A selection of T cell receptor beta chains follows, all from one sample in a study of cytomegalovirus exposure and HLA in healthy donors. The assay was immunoSEQ multiplex PCR, and TCRdb's table has in-frame clones only and misses some. The sample table includes approximately 110,000 clones. Sequencing was done on a sample of PBMCs. All receptors come from a man younger than 45 in good health and CMV-seronegative. CDR3s include the opening cysteine and the closing phenylalanine or tryptophan. A D gene is named only where the DNA matches it firmly.

TRBV5-1	TRBJ1-6	17	TRBD1	CASSSSGQGGVNSPLHF	TGCGCCAGCAGCTCCTCCGGACAGGGGGGCGTTAATTCACCCCTCCACTTT
TRBV6-6	TRBJ1-1	15	TRBD1	CASSNGQGAGTEAFF	TGTGCCAGCAGTAACGGACAGGGGGCAGGCACTGAAGCTTTCTTT
TRBV5-6	TRBJ1-1	14	TRBD1	CASSRRDRAFLAFF	TGTGCCAGCAGCCGACGGGACAGGGCATTTTTAGCTTTCTTT
TRBV2	TRBJ2-7	13	TRBD2	CASAGTSGAQQYF	TGTGCCAGCGCCGGGACTAGCGGGGCTCAGCAGTACTTC
TRBV29-1	TRBJ2-5	13	NA	CSVARTVQETQYF	TGCAGCGTTGCCCGGACAGTACAAGAGACCCAGTACTTC
TRBV5-4	TRBJ1-4	16	TRBD1	CASSLGTGGAGEKLFF	TGTGCCAGCAGCTTGGGGACAGGGGGCGCGGGAGAAAAACTGTTTTTT
TRBV5-1	TRBJ2-6	18	TRBD1	CASSAGQGSPSGANVLTF	TGCGCCAGCAGCGCAGGACAGGGGTCCCCCTCTGGGGCCAACGTCCTGACTTTC
TRBV6-5	TRBJ2-3	16	TRBD1	CASSYLTGQGSDTQYF	TGTGCCAGCAGTTACTTAACGGGACAGGGCTCAGATACGCAGTATTTT
TRBV28	TRBJ1-5	14	NA	CASSVISRNQPQHF	TGTGCCAGCAGCGTTATCTCTCGCAATCAGCCCCAGCATTTT
TRBV5-6	TRBJ1-5	14	NA	CASSYGSGNQPQHF	TGTGCCAGCAGCTACGGTTCGGGCAATCAGCCCCAGCATTTT
TRBV10-3	TRBJ1-6	15	NA	CAIRIHREDNSPLHF	TGTGCCATCAGGATTCACAGGGAAGATAATTCACCCCTCCACTTT
TRBV18	TRBJ2-7	14	NA	CASSPSDSTYEQYF	TGTGCCAGCTCTCCCTCGGACAGCACCTACGAGCAGTACTTC
TRBV11-2	TRBJ2-1	14	NA	CASNSAGGLNEQFF	TGTGCCAGCAACTCCGCAGGGGGGCTAAATGAGCAGTTCTTC
TRBV27	TRBJ1-6	18	TRBD1	CASRSSRQGSSYNSPLHF	TGTGCCAGCAGATCCTCTCGACAGGGGAGCTCCTATAATTCACCCCTCCACTTT
TRBV2	TRBJ2-5	11	NA	CASSENLPTYF	TGTGCCAGCAGTGAAAACCTGCCTACTTACTTC
TRBV7-2	TRBJ2-3	15	NA	CASSRFRGSTDTQYF	TGTGCCAGCAGCAGATTTCGGGGGAGCACAGATACGCAGTATTTT
TRBV7-2	TRBJ2-2	15	NA	CASSSTRGPHGELFF	TGTGCCAGCAGCTCAACCAGGGGCCCTCACGGGGAGCTGTTTTTT
TRBV5-5	TRBJ2-1	17	NA	CASSLGFIQGRRDEQFF	TGTGCCAGCAGCTTGGGATTTATCCAGGGGAGACGCGATGAGCAGTTCTTC
TRBV6-1	TRBJ1-1	12	NA	CASSEVGASAFF	TGTGCCAGCAGTGAAGTGGGGGCTTCGGCTTTCTTT
TRBV9	TRBJ2-3	14	TRBD1	CASSVQQGADTQYF	TGTGCCAGCAGCGTTCAACAGGGGGCAGATACGCAGTATTTT
TRBV6-5	TRBJ1-1	13	TRBD1	CASTGQVNTEAFF	TGTGCCAGCACTGGACAGGTGAACACTGAAGCTTTCTTT
TRBV11-2	TRBJ2-4	15	TRBD1	CASSVRQGGGNIQYF	TGTGCCAGCAGCGTCCGACAGGGTGGGGGAAACATTCAGTACTTC
TRBV7-2	TRBJ2-1	13	NA	CATRGGSYNEQFF	TGTGCCACCAGAGGGGGCTCCTACAATGAGCAGTTCTTC
TRBV5-1	TRBJ1-4	14	NA	CASSEGRTNEKLFF	TGCGCCAGCAGCGAGGGTAGGACTAATGAAAAACTGTTTTTT
TRBV4-3	TRBJ2-3	15	TRBD1	CASSQQGQGTDTQYF	TGCGCCAGCAGCCAACAAGGACAGGGGACAGATACGCAGTATTTT
TRBV11-2	TRBJ2-7	16	TRBD2	CASSPFSASGSYEQYF	TGTGCCAGCAGCCCCTTTTCGGCTAGCGGATCCTACGAGCAGTACTTC
TRBV7-2	TRBJ2-3	15	TRBD2	CASRSFGGGTDTQYF	TGTGCCAGCAGGTCTTTCGGGGGGGGCACAGATACGCAGTATTTT
TRBV7-9	TRBJ2-2	12	NA	CASSSVVGELFF	TGTGCCAGCAGCTCCGTAGTCGGGGAGCTGTTTTTT
TRBV20-1	TRBJ2-5	11	TRBD1	CGQDRGETQYF	TGCGGCCAGGACAGGGGAGAGACCCAGTACTTC
TRBV9	TRBJ1-3	17	NA	CASSVAGTISSGNTIYF	TGTGCCAGCAGCGTAGCCGGGACAATTTCCTCTGGAAACACCATATATTTT
TRBV28	TRBJ1-1	14	NA	CASSLRQFNTEAFF	TGTGCCAGCAGTTTAAGACAGTTCAACACTGAAGCTTTCTTT
TRBV14	TRBJ2-5	15	NA	CASSQARGYQETQYF	TGTGCCAGCAGCCAAGCGAGGGGGTACCAAGAGACCCAGTACTTC
TRBV7-9	TRBJ2-1	15	TRBD2	CASSPGTSAYNEQFF	TGTGCCAGCAGCCCCGGGACTAGCGCCTACAATGAGCAGTTCTTC
TRBV2	TRBJ2-1	15	NA	CASSRGGAGENEQFF	TGTGCCAGCAGTAGAGGGGGGGCAGGTGAAAATGAGCAGTTCTTC
TRBV6-5	TRBJ2-3	16	TRBD1	CASSYRGQGITDTQYF	TGTGCCAGCAGTTACAGAGGACAGGGTATCACAGATACGCAGTATTTT
TRBV9	TRBJ1-2	15	TRBD1	CASSSTGGSASGYTF	TGTGCCAGCAGCTCAACAGGGGGAAGTGCAAGTGGCTACACCTTC
TRBV5-6	TRBJ1-2	19	NA	CASSLDTTELPISQGGYTF	TGTGCCAGCAGCCTTGACACAACCGAACTGCCCATCTCCCAGGGTGGCTACACCTTC
TRBV2	TRBJ1-1	12	TRBD1	CASRGDSRTAFF	TGTGCCAGCAGGGGGGACAGTCGTACGGCTTTCTTT
TRBV10-1	TRBJ2-7	11	NA	CARRDPYEQYF	TGCGCCAGGCGGGACCCTTACGAGCAGTACTTC
TRBV19	TRBJ1-2	14	NA	CASSMNRESYGYTF	TGTGCCAGTAGTATGAACAGGGAATCCTATGGCTACACCTTC
TRBV4-3	TRBJ1-6	12	NA	CASSQRRSPLHF	TGCGCCAGCAGCCAGCGCCGTTCACCCCTCCACTTT
TRBV7-2	TRBJ2-7	16	TRBD1	CASSSPTGGASYEQYF	TGTGCCAGCAGCTCCCCCACAGGGGGCGCCTCCTACGAGCAGTACTTC
TRBV4-1	TRBJ1-1	16	NA	CASSSANGVMNTEAFF	TGCGCCAGCAGCTCTGCAAACGGGGTGATGAACACTGAAGCTTTCTTT
TRBV6-6	TRBJ1-5	16	NA	CASSYRAGYSNQPQHF	TGTGCCAGCAGTTACAGGGCAGGGTATAGCAATCAGCCCCAGCATTTT
TRBV12-5	TRBJ2-7	15	NA	CASGRKRAGYYEQYF	TGTGCTAGTGGCCGGAAGCGGGCTGGCTACTACGAGCAGTACTTC
TRBV5-1	TRBJ2-3	12	NA	CASSLRTDTQYF	TGCGCCAGCAGCTTGCGTACAGATACGCAGTATTTT
TRBV6-1	TRBJ2-3	14	NA	CASSETVSTDTQYF	TGTGCCAGCAGTGAAACTGTTAGCACAGATACGCAGTATTTT
TRBV7-9	TRBJ2-1	8	NA	CASSFMFF	TGTGCCAGCAGCTTTATGTTCTTC
TRBV12-2	TRBJ2-7	14	NA	CASRSTPEYYEQYF	TGTGCAAGTCGCTCAACACCGGAGTACTACGAGCAGTACTTC
TRBV30	TRBJ1-1	14	NA	CAWSNGAGLTEAFF	TGTGCCTGGAGTAACGGTGCAGGGCTCACTGAAGCTTTCTTT
TRBV19	TRBJ2-1	13	TRBD1	CASKSGGLPEQFF	TGTGCCAGTAAATCAGGGGGCCTCCCGGAGCAGTTCTTC
TRBV7-6	TRBJ1-1	13	NA	CASSLGHRREAFF	TGTGCCAGCAGCTTAGGGCACAGGCGTGAAGCTTTCTTT
TRBV19	TRBJ2-1	13	TRBD1	CASSIPQGARQFF	TGTGCCAGTAGTATACCCCAGGGGGCCAGGCAGTTCTTC
TRBV6-4	TRBJ1-5	15	NA	CASSRLNVGNQPQHF	TGTGCCAGCAGTCGACTGAATGTCGGCAATCAGCCCCAGCATTTT